Sequencing of this TCR beta chain was carried out in a study of molecular identifiers for immune sequencing clone quantification. The overall study: For replicates, RNA isolated from approximately 22,000 or 94,000 naive CD8 cells was divided into five portions, of which four were sequenced.

This CDR3 region has 15 residues. Germline CDR1 MRHNA, CDR2 SNTAGT. The J segment lost 4 bases and the V segment lost 3 bases, leaving 2 bases of the junction unmatched. Many counts were recorded for this clonotype. Via MiXCR, TCRdb re-called the PCR reads, giving one row per CDR3 protein. The table shows 60,000 to 70,000 distinct CDR3 sequences, with 15% to 20% occurring only once. This sequence was found in a human donor in good health. Some libraries in this study had Jurkat cell RNA spiked in. The sequencing input was naive CD8+ T cells from blood, with Jurkat cell RNA spiked in. The subset here: FACS-sorted CD8+CD4-CCR7+CD45RA+ naive T cells. The chain carries TRBV6-4 and TRBJ2-1, with TRBD2 matching 11 bases. The chain's CDR3 is CASSETSGGYNEQFF. The CDR3 bases are TGTGCCAGCAGTGAAACTAGCGGGGGATACAATGAGCAGTTCTTC.